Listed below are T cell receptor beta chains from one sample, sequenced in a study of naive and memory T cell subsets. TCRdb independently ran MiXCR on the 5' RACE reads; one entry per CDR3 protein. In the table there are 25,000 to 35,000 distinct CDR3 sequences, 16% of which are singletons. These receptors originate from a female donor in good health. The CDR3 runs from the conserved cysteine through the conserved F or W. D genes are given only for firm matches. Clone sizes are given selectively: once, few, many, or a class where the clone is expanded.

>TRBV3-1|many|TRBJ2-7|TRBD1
TGTGCCAGCAGCCAACTCCGGACAGGGTCCTACGAGCAGTACTTC
CASSQLRTGSYEQYF
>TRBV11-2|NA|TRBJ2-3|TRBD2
TGTGCCAGCAGCTTGGTGAGCGGGGCCAGCACAGATACGCAGTATTTT
CASSLVSGASTDTQYF
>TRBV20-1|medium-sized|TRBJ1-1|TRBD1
TGCAGTGCTAGAGGTCCCTTGACAGGGATCGGCACTGAAGCTTTCTTT
CSARGPLTGIGTEAFF
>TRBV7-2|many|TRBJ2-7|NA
TGTGCCAGCAGCCCCCGGTCCCAGACCGAGCAGTACTTC
CASSPRSQTEQYF
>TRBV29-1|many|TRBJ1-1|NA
TGCAGCGTTGAAGATCAGGCACGGGGGGGATACACTGAAGCTTTCTTT
CSVEDQARGGYTEAFF
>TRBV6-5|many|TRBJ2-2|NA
TGTGCCAGCAATCAACCAGGGCTGGGGGAGCTGTTTTTT
CASNQPGLGELFF
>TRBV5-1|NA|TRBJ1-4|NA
TGCGCCAGCAGGGGCGGGACCGCGAATAATGAAAAACTGTTTTTT
CASRGGTANNEKLFF
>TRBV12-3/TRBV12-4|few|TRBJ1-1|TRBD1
TGTGCCAGCAGCTTAGGGGGGACAGGATACACTGAAGCTTTCTTT
CASSLGGTGYTEAFF
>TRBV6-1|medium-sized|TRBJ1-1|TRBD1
TGTGCCAGCAACTTACAGGGGGATGAGGCTTTCTTT
CASNLQGDEAFF
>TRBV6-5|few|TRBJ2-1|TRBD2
TGTGCCAGCAGACCGCCCGGGCTAGCGGGGGACAATGAGCAGTTCTTC
CASRPPGLAGDNEQFF
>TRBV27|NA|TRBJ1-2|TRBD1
TGTGCCAGCAGTCCCGGACAGGCTATTTACTATGGCGACACCTTC
CASSPGQAIYYGDTF
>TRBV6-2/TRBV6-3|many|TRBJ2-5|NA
TGTGCCAGCAGCTCCCTAGACCTCCAAGAGACCCAGTACTTC
CASSSLDLQETQYF
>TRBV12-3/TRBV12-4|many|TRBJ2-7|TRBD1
TGTGCCAGCAGTCACCGACAGGGCGCGGACGAGCAGTACTTC
CASSHRQGADEQYF
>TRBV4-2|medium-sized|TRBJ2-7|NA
TGTGCCAGCAGCCAACTCCGAGGGTCGTCCGAGCAGTACTTC
CASSQLRGSSEQYF
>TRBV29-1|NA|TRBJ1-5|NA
TGCAGCGTTGATGGGGGGGATAGCAATCAGCCCCAGCATTTT
CSVDGGDSNQPQHF
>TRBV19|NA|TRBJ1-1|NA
TGTGCCAGTAGTATCTCCTTGGGCAGAAGGAACACTGAAGCTTTCTTT
CASSISLGRRNTEAFF
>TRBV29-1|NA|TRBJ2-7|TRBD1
TGCAGCGTTGAAGAGGTGATAGGGGGCATGGACGAGCAGTACTTC
CSVEEVIGGMDEQYF
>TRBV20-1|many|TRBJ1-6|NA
TGCAGTGCTAAAGTAGATTCACCCCTCCACTTT
CSAKVDSPLHF
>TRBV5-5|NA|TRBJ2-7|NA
TGTGCCAGCAGCCTCCCTTTGGGGGCCTCCTACGAGCAGTACTTC
CASSLPLGASYEQYF
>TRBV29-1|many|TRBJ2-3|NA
TGCAGCCACCGGACTCGCACAGATACGCAGTATTTT
CSHRTRTDTQYF
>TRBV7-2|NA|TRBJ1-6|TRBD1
TGTGCCAGCAGCTATGGACAGGGGGGCACTTATAATTCACCCCTCCACTTT
CASSYGQGGTYNSPLHF
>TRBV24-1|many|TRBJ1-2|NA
TGTGCCACCAGTGACGGGGCAGACTCGAGTGGCTACACCTTC
CATSDGADSSGYTF
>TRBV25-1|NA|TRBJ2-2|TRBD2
TGTGCCAGCAGGGACGTAGCGGGGGGCAACACCGGGGAGCTGTTTTTT
CASRDVAGGNTGELFF
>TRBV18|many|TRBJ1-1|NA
TGTGCCAGCTCACCCCTAGGACAGTTGAACACTGAAGCTTTCTTT
CASSPLGQLNTEAFF
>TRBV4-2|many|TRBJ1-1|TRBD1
TGTGCCAGCAGCCAAGCGGGGACAGGGGGCACTGAAGCTTTCTTT
CASSQAGTGGTEAFF
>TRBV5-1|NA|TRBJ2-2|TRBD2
TGCGCCAGCAGCGGAGGAGCCCTAGCGGGCGAGGGGGAGCTGTTTTTT
CASSGGALAGEGELFF
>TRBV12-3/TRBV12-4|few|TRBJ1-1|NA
TGTGCCAGCAGTTTAGCGGGGCAGGGGAGACGGGCTTTCTTT
CASSLAGQGRRAFF
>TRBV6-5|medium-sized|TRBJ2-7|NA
TGTGCCAGCAGGTTAGCGGTGGGGGAGCAGTACTTC
CASRLAVGEQYF
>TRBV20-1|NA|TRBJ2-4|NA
TGCAGTGCTCGTAAACAGACTCCGAGGGATATTCAGTACTTC
CSARKQTPRDIQYF
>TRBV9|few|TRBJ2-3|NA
TGTGCCAGCAGCGTGGGGTTGGGCACAGATACGCAGTATTTT
CASSVGLGTDTQYF
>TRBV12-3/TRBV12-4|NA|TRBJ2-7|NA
TGTGCCAGCAGTTTCTCCCAGCCAAACTACGAGCAGTACTTC
CASSFSQPNYEQYF
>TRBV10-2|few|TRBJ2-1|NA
TGCGCCAGCAGCGGGTCAGAAGAATACAATGAGCAGTTCTTC
CASSGSEEYNEQFF
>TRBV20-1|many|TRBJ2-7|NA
TGCAGTGCTCGGGACTTCCTTGGGAGGGAGCAGTACTTC
CSARDFLGREQYF
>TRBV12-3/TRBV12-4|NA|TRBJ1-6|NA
TGTGCCAGCAGTCGGGAGTCTAATTCACCCCTCCACTTT
CASSRESNSPLHF
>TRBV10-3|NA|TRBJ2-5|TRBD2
TGTGCCATCAGTGAGCCGGGACTAGCGGCGAAGAGGGCAGAGACCCAGTACTTC
CAISEPGLAAKRAETQYF
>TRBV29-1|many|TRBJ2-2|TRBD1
TGCAGCGTTGAATGGCGAACCGGGACAGGGAAGGAAGGGGAGCTGTTTTTT
CSVEWRTGTGKEGELFF
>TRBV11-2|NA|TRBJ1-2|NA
TGTGCCAGCAGCTTAGTCAGGGCACACTATGGCTACACCTTC
CASSLVRAHYGYTF
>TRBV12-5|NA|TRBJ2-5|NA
TGTGCTAGTGGTTTGGTACTAGATCCCGAAAACCACCAAGAGACCCAGTACTTC
CASGLVLDPENHQETQYF
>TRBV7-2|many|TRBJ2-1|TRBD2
TGTGCCAGCAGCGACGGGACTAGCGACGAGCAGTTCTTC
CASSDGTSDEQFF
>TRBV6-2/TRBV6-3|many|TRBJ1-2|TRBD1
TGTGCCAGCAGTTACCTAACAGGGGGCTCCCGGTACGGAGGCTACACCTTC
CASSYLTGGSRYGGYTF
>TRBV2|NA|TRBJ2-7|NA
TGTGCCAGCAGTGATACAAGCTACGAGCAGTACTTC
CASSDTSYEQYF
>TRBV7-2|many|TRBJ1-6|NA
TGTGCCAGCAGCCAGGGGTCACCCCTCCACTTT
CASSQGSPLHF
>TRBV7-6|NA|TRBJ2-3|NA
TGTGCCAGCAGCCCTGACTCGCCGGGCACAGATACGCAGTATTTT
CASSPDSPGTDTQYF
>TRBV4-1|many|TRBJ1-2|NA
TGCGCCAGCAGCCAAGATCGCCTGACTGGCAGCGACACCTTC
CASSQDRLTGSDTF
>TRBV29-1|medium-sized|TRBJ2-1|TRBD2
TGCAGCCTAGTCCCAGCGGGGGGGCCGAGAAATGAGCAGTTCTTC
CSLVPAGGPRNEQFF
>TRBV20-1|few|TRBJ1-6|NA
TGCAGTGCTAGAGTAGGGCAGGGAAGGAATTCACCCCTCCACTTT
CSARVGQGRNSPLHF
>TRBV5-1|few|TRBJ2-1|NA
TGCGCCAGCAGCACCTACAGAGGTCTGCAGTTCTTC
CASSTYRGLQFF